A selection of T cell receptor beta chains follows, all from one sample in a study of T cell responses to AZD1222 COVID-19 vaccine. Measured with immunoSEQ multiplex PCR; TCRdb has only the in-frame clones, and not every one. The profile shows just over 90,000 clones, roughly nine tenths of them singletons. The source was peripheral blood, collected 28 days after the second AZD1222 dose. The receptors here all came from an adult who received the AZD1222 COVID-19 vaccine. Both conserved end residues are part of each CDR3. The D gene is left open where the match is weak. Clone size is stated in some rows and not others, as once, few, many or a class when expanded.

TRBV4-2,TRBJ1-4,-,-,TGTGCCAGCAGCCGCGCGACAGAGGGTAATGAAAAACTGTTTTTT,CASSRATEGNEKLFF
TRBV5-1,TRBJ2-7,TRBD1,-,TGCGCCAGCAGCTTGGCGGAGGACAGGCTGTTGAACTTC,CASSLAEDRLLNF
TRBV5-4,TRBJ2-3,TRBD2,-,TGTGCCAGCAGCTTGTATTCGGGAGCGGGGACAGATACGCAGTATTTT,CASSLYSGAGTDTQYF
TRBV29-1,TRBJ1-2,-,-,TGCAGCGTTCCCGGACAGTTCTATGGCTACACCTTC,CSVPGQFYGYTF
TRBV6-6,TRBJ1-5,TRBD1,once,TGTGCCACCCGGGGACAGAACAATCAGCCCCAGCATTTT,CATRGQNNQPQHF
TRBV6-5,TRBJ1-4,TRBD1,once,TGTGCCAGCAGCCCCGAGGGGGCGGATGAAAAACTGTTTTTT,CASSPEGADEKLFF
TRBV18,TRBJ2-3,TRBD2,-,TGTGCCAGCTCACCTATCGGGACTAGCGGGAGCACAGATACGCAGTATTTT,CASSPIGTSGSTDTQYF
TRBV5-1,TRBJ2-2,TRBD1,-,TGCGCCAGCAGACGGACAGGGCAAGACACCGGGGAGCTGTTTTTT,CASRRTGQDTGELFF
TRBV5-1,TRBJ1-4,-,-,TGCGCCAGCCTGCATCCCGGGACTGAAAAACTGTTTTTT,CASLHPGTEKLFF
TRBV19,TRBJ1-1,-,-,TGTGCCAGTAGTATTACGAGGGGCGCTGAAGCTTTCTTT,CASSITRGAEAFF
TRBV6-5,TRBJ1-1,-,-,TGTGCCAGCAGTTACTTGGGCAGGGGAATCCCTGAAGCTTTCTTT,CASSYLGRGIPEAFF
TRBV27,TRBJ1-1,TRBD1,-,TGTGCCAGCAGCCTGGGACAGCACACTGAAGCTTTCTTT,CASSLGQHTEAFF